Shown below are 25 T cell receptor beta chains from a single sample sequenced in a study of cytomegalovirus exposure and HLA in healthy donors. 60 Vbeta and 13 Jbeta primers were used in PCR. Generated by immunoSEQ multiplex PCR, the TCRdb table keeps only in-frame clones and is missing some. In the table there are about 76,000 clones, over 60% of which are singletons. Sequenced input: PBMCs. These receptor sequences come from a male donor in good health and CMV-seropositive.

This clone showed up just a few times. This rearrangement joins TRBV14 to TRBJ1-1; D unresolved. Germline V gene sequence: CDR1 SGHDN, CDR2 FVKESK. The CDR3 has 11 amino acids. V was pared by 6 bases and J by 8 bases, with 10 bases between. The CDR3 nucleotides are TGTGCCAGCAGACGTTCGGGAGAAGCTTTCTTT. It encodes CASRRSGEAFF.

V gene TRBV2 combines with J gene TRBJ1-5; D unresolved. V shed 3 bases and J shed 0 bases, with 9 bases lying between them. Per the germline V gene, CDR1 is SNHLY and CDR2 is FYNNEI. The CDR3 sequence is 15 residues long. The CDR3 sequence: CASSESQYSNQPQHF. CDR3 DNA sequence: TGTGCCAGCAGTGAGTCACAGTATAGCAATCAGCCCCAGCATTTT. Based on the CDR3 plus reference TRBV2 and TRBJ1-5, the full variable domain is EPEVTQTPSHQVTQMGQEVILRCVPISNHLYFYWYRQILGQKVEFLVSFYNNEISEKSEIFDDQFSVERPDGSNFTLKIRSTKLEDSAMYFCASSESQYSNQPQHFGDGTRLSIL.

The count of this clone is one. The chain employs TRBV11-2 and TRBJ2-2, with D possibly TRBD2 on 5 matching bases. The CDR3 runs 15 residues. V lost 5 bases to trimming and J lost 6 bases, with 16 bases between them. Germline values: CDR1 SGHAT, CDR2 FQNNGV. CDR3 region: CASSPDYSPAGELFF. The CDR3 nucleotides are TGTGCCAGCAGCCCCGACTATTCTCCGGCCGGGGAGCTGTTTTTT. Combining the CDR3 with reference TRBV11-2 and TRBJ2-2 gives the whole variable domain EAGVAQSPRYKIIEKRQSVAFWCNPISGHATLYWYQQILGQGPKLLIQFQNNGVVDDSQLPKDRFSAERLKGVDSTLKIQPAKLEDSAVYLCASSPDYSPAGELFFGEGSRLTVL.

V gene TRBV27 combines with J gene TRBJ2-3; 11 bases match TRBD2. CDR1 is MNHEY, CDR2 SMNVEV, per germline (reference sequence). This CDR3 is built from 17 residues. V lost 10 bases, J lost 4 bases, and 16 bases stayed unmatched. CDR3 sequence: CATRRWISGGAADTQYF. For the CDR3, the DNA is TGTGCCACCCGGCGGTGGATTAGCGGGGGGGCCGCAGATACGCAGTATTTT.

CDR3 amino acids: CASSYSQGGPTDTQYF. The CDR3 coding sequence is TGTGCCAGCAGTTACTCGCAGGGAGGCCCCACAGATACGCAGTATTTT. The chain carries TRBV6-5 and TRBJ2-3; possibly TRBD2 for D (6 bases). V dropped 0 bases and J dropped 2 bases, with 12 bases sitting between them. The CDR3 sequence is 16 residues long. CDR1 and CDR2 (germline): MNHEY, SVGAGI.

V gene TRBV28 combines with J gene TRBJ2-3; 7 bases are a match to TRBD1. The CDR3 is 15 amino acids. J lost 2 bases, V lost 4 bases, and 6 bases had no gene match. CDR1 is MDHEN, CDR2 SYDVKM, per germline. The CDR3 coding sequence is TGTGCCAGCAGTTCCGGCCAGGGGGACACAGATACGCAGTATTTT. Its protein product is CASSSGQGDTDTQYF.

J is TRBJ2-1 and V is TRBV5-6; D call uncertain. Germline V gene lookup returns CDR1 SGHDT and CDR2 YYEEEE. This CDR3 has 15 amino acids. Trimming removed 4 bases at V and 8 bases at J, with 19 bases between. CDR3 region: CASSLISGVWDEQFF. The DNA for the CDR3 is TGTGCCAGCAGCCTCATCAGTGGAGTGTGGGATGAGCAGTTCTTC.

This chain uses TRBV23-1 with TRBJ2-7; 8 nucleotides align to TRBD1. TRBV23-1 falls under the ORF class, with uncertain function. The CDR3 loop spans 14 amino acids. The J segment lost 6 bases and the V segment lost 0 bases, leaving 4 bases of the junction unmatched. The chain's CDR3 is CASSQSRTGCEQYF. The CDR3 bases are TGCGCCAGCAGTCAATCTAGGACAGGGTGCGAGCAGTACTTC.

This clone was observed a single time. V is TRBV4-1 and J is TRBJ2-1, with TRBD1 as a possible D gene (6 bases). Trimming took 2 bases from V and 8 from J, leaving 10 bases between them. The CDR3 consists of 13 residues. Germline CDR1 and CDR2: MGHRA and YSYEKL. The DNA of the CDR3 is TGCGCCAGCAGCCAACCAACAGGGCATGAGCAGTTCTTC. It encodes CASSQPTGHEQFF.

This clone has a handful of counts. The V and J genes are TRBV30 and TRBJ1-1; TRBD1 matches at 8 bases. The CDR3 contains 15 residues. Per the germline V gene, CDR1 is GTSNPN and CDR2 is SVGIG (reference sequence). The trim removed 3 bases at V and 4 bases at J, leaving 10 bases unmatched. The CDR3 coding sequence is TGTGCCTGGAGAAGACAGGGGCGGGATGGCACTGAAGCTTTCTTT. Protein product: CAWRRQGRDGTEAFF.

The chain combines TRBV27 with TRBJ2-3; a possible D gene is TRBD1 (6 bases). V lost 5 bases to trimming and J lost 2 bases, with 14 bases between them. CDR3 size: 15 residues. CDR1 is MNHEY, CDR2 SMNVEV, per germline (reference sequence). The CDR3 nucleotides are TGTGCCAGCAGTCCCCTAGGGGGAAACACAGATACGCAGTATTTT. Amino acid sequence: CASSPLGGNTDTQYF.

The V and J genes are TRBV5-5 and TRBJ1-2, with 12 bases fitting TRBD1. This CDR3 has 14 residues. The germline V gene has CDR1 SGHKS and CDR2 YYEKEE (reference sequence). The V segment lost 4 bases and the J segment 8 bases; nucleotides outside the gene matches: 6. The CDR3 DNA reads TGTGCCAGCAGCCCGGGACAGGGGGCGCGAGGCTACACCTTC. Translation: CASSPGQGARGYTF. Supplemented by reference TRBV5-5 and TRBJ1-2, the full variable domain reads DAGVTQSPTHLIKTRGQQVTLRCSPISGHKSVSWYQQVLGQGPQFIFQYYEKEERGRGNFPDRFSARQFPNYSSELNVNALLLGDSALYLCASSPGQGARGYTFGSGTRLTVV.

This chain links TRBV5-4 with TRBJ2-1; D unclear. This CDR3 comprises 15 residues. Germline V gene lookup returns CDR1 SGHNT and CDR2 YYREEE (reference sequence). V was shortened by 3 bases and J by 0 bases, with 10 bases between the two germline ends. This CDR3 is CASSSQLSSYNEQFF. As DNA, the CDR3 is TGTGCCAGCAGCTCACAGTTAAGCTCCTACAATGAGCAGTTCTTC.

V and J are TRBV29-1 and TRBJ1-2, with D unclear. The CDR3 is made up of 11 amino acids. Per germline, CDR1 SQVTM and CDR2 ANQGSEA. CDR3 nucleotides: TGCCCCCATCCATCAAACTATGGCTACACCTTC. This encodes CPHPSNYGYTF.

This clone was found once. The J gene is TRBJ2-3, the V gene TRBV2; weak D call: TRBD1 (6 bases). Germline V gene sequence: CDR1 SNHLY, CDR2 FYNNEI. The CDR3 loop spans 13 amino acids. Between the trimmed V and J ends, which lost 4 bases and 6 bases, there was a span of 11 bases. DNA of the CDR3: TGTGCCAGCAGTGGGGGGCGGCCGGATACGCAGTATTTT. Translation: CASSGGRPDTQYF.

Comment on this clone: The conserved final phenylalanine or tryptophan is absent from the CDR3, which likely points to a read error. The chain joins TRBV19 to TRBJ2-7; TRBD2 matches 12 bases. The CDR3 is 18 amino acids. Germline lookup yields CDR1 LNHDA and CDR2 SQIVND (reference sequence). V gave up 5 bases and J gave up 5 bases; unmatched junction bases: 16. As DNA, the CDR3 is TGTGCCAGTAGTGAGAACCCCGCCGGACTAGCGGGAAGAAACGAGCAGTACTCC. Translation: CASSENPAGLAGRNEQYS.

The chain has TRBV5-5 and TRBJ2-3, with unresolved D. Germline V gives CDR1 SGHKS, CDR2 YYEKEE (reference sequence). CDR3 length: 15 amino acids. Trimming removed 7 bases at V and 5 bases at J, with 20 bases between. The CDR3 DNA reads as TGTGCCAGCCGCGAAAATAGTCGTCCGAGAGATACGCAGTATTTT. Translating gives CASRENSRPRDTQYF.

CDR3 region: CAWSGGQPNQPQHF. CDR3 nucleotides: TGTGCCTGGAGCGGTGGACAGCCTAATCAGCCCCAGCATTTT. V and J are TRBV30 and TRBJ1-5; a possible D gene is TRBD1 (6 bases). This CDR3 spans 14 amino acids. V was clipped by 3 bases and J by 4 bases, with 13 bases between them. Looked up from germline, CDR1 is GTSNPN and CDR2 is SVGIG (reference sequence).

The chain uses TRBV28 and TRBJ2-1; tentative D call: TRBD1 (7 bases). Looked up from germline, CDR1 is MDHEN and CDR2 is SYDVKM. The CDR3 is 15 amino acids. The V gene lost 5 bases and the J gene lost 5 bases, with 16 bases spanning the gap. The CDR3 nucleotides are TGTGCCAGCAGTCAGGGGGGAAGGAGAGACAATGAGCAGTTCTTC. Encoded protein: CASSQGGRRDNEQFF.

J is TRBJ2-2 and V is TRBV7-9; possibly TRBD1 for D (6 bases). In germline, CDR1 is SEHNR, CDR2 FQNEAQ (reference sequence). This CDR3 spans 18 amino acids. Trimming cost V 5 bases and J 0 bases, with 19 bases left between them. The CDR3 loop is CASSLLGGSRANTGELFF. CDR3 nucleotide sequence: TGTGCCAGCAGCCTCTTAGGGGGTAGCAGAGCGAACACCGGGGAGCTGTTTTTT.

The CDR3 region is CASSMDILAKNIQYF. The CDR3 DNA reads TGTGCCAGCAGTATGGACATACTAGCCAAAAACATTCAGTACTTC. The V and J genes are TRBV2 and TRBJ2-4, with D possibly being TRBD1 (5 bases). The CDR3 runs 15 residues. CDR1 is SNHLY, CDR2 FYNNEI, per germline. Trimming removed 5 bases from V and 0 bases from J, with 11 bases in between.

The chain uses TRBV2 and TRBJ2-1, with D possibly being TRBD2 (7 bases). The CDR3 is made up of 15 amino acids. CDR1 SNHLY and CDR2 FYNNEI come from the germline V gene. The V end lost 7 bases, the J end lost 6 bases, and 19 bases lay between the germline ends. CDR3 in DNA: TGTGCCAGCAACCCTGAGCGGGGAGGGGGCAATGAGCAGTTCTTC. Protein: CASNPERGGGNEQFF.

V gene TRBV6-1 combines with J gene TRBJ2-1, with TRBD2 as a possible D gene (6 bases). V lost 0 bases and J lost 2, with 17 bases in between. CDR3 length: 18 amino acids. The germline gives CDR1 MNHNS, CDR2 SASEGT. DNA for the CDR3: TGTGCCAGCAGTGAAGCGCGAGGGAGCGGGCGGGCCTACAATGAGCAGTTCTTC. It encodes CASSEARGSGRAYNEQFF.

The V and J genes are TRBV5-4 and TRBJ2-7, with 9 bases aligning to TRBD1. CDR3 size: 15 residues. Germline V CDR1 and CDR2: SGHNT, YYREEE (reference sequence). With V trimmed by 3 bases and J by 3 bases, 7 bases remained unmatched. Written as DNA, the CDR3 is TGTGCCAGCAGCTCCGGGACAGGGTTGCTCTACGAGCAGTACTTC. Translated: CASSSGTGLLYEQYF.

The CDR3 coding sequence is TGTGCCACCAGCAGAGACCGCGACTACCCGGGTCAGCCCCAGCATTTT. Its translation: CATSRDRDYPGQPQHF. The rearrangement links TRBV15 to TRBJ1-5; no clear D. V shed 0 bases and J shed 6 bases, with 15 bases lying between them. The germline V gene encodes CDR1 LNHNV and CDR2 YYDKDF (reference sequence). This CDR3 spans 16 amino acids. The full variable domain, with the rest looked up from reference TRBV15 and TRBJ1-5, is DAMVIQNPRYQVTQFGKPVTLSCSQTLNHNVMYWYQQKSSQAPKLLFHYYDKDFNNEADTPDNFQSRRPNTSFCFLDIRSPGLGDTAMYLCATSRDRDYPGQPQHFGDGTRLSIL.